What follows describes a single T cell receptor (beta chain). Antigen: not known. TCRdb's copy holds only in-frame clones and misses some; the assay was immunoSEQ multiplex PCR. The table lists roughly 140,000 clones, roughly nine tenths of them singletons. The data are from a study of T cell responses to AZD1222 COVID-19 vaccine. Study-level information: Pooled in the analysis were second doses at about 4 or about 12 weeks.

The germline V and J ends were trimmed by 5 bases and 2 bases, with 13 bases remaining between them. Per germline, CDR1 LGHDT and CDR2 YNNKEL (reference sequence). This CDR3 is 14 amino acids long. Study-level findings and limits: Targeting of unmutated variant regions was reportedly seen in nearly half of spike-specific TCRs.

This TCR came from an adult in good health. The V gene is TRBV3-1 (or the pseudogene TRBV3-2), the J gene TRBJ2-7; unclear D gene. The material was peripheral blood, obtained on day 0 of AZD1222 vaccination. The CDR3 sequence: CASSMLGLTYEQYF. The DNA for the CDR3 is TGTGCCAGCAGCATGCTCGGGCTAACCTACGAGCAGTACTTC.